These 22 T cell receptor beta chains originate from one sample sequenced in a study of T cells expressing NK-cell markers. From the 5' RACE reads, TCRdb lists one entry per CDR3 protein and no DNA. Recorded for this sample: thousands of distinct CDR3 sequences. Material: blood T cells: a sorted CD56 or NKG2C T cell subset, CD4+ or CD8+ T cells, or bulk PBMC T cells (not recorded which). The receptors stem from a young man in good health.

The chain uses TRBV18 and TRBJ2-5; TCRdb designates TRBD1, a call that cannot be tested without DNA. This CDR3 has 14 residues. Germline lookup yields CDR1 KGHSH and CDR2 LQKENI. The CDR3 sequence is CASSRLGPRETQYF.

This chain connects TRBV5-5 to TRBJ2-5; TCRdb returns TRBD2, unconfirmable since there is no DNA. CDR1 and CDR2 (germline): SGHKS, YYEKEE (reference sequence). This CDR3 is 14 amino acids long. CDR3 residues: CASTPRLDGETQYF.

The chain links TRBV27 to TRBJ2-1; TCRdb indicates TRBD1, and absent DNA this call remains unverified. The CDR3 has 17 amino acids. Germline assignment: CDR1 MNHEY and CDR2 SMNVEV (reference sequence). The CDR3: CASSPNPQTGAYNEQFF.

The chain joins TRBV5-4 to TRBJ2-3; the TCRdb D gene call, TRBD1, has no DNA to confirm it. The CDR3 covers 15 residues. Germline assignment: CDR1 SGHNT and CDR2 YYREEE (reference sequence). CDR3: CASSRGGGVADTQYF.

In terms of frequency, this clonotype is medium-sized. The V call is TRBV7-2, the J call TRBJ1-1. The CDR3 covers 14 residues. The germline gives CDR1 SGHTA, CDR2 FQGNSA. This chain's CDR3 is CASSLQGWGTEAFF.

The chain carries TRBV2 and TRBJ2-1; TCRdb lists TRBD1, though no DNA is available to test this call. Germline assignment: CDR1 SNHLY and CDR2 FYNNEI. CDR3 length: 12 residues. CDR3 region: CASSFGNNEQFF.

In terms of frequency, this clonotype is medium-sized. The genes are TRBV25-1 and TRBJ2-7. The CDR3 runs to 13 residues. From germline, CDR1 is MGHDK and CDR2 SYGVNS. CDR3: CASSVKNSYEQYF.

This clonotype is classed as medium-sized by frequency. CDR3 protein: CASSLGPNSYEQYF. The V and J genes are TRBV12-3 or TRBV12-4 and TRBJ2-7. CDR3 length equals 14 residues.

The V and J genes are TRBV2 and TRBJ2-3. The germline V gene encodes CDR1 SNHLY and CDR2 FYNNEI. This CDR3 spans 13 amino acids. The CDR3 region is CAISRLARDTQYF.

This CDR3 reads CASSTGPYGYTF. This rearrangement joins TRBV7-8 to TRBJ1-2; TCRdb lists TRBD1, though no DNA is available to test this call. This CDR3 comprises 12 residues. Germline values: CDR1 SGHVS, CDR2 FQNEAQ.

This clonotype ranks as medium-sized in terms of frequency. V gene TRBV27 combines with J gene TRBJ2-7; TCRdb designates TRBD2, a call that cannot be tested without DNA. In germline, CDR1 is MNHEY, CDR2 SMNVEV (reference sequence). The CDR3 runs to 14 residues. The CDR3 here is CASSVWTGAYEQYF.

This clonotype counts as medium-sized (0.01 to 0.1%) by frequency. The CDR3 reads CSAPGGAEETQYF. The chain employs TRBV20-1 and TRBJ2-5; TCRdb outputs TRBD1, but without DNA this stays unchecked. The CDR3 extends over 13 amino acids. The germline gives CDR1 DFQATT, CDR2 SNEGSKA (reference sequence).

The V and J genes are TRBV20-1 and TRBJ2-2; TCRdb's assignment of TRBD2 cannot be checked, as there is no DNA. The germline V gene encodes CDR1 DFQATT and CDR2 SNEGSKA (reference sequence). The CDR3 runs to 16 residues. The CDR3 sequence is CSASLTGAGGPGELFF.

This clonotype is classed as medium-sized by frequency. The rearrangement uses TRBV12-3 or TRBV12-4 and TRBJ1-5; TCRdb outputs TRBD1, but without DNA this stays unchecked. This CDR3 has 15 amino acids. The CDR3 sequence is CASSSSGNSNQPQHF.

The chain links TRBV7-2 to TRBJ2-1; with no DNA, the TCRdb D assignment of TRBD2 cannot be verified. The CDR3 runs 15 residues. Germline loops: CDR1 SGHTA, CDR2 FQGNSA. The CDR3 is CASSLSGRGGNEQFF.

Judged by frequency, this clonotype is medium-sized. This chain joins TRBV15 and TRBJ2-7; lacking DNA, the TRBD2 call made by TCRdb goes unchecked. Germline loops: CDR1 LNHNV, CDR2 YYDKDF (reference sequence). The CDR3 has 16 amino acids. The CDR3 sequence: CATSREITSGIYEQYF.

The rearrangement links TRBV2 to TRBJ2-3; the TRBD2 assignment by TCRdb is unverifiable without DNA. Germline CDR1 is SNHLY and CDR2 is FYNNEI. The CDR3 has 19 amino acids. The CDR3 spells CASSEEGTSGTRGTDTQYF.

This clonotype is deemed medium-sized by its frequency. The chain joins TRBV28 to TRBJ2-1; there is no DNA to check the TCRdb D call of TRBD2. This CDR3 spans 14 amino acids. Looked up from germline, CDR1 is MDHEN and CDR2 is SYDVKM. CDR3 sequence: CASQGGPFYNEQFF. Together with reference TRBV28 and TRBJ2-1, the CDR3 gives the full variable domain: DVKVTQSSRYLVKRTGEKVFLECVQDMDHENMFWYRQDPGLGLRLIYFSYDVKMKEKGDIPEGYSVSREKKERFSLILESASTNQTSMYLCASQGGPFYNEQFFGPGTRLTVL.

The chain uses TRBV7-2 and TRBJ2-2; TCRdb calls TRBD1, which cannot be checked without DNA. The CDR3 totals 16 residues. Germline V gene lookup returns CDR1 SGHTA and CDR2 FQGNSA. CDR3 sequence reads: CASSLGAGDNPGELFF.

Judged by frequency, this clonotype is large. This sequence joins TRBV9 and TRBJ2-7; TCRdb names TRBD1, which stays unverified in the absence of DNA. CDR3 length equals 13 residues. Germline V CDR1 and CDR2: SGDLS, YYNGEE. The CDR3 spells CASSEGQGYEQYF. The full variable domain, with the rest looked up from reference TRBV9 and TRBJ2-7, is DSGVTQTPKHLITATGQRVTLRCSPRSGDLSVYWYQQSLDQGLQFLIQYYNGEERAKGNILERFSAQQFPDLHSELNLSSLELGDSALYFCASSEGQGYEQYFGPGTRLTVT.

By frequency, this clonotype is medium-sized. This sequence joins TRBV5-1 and TRBJ2-1; the TRBD2 assignment by TCRdb is unverifiable without DNA. Germline lookup yields CDR1 SGHRS and CDR2 YFSETQ. The CDR3 is 15 amino acids. The CDR3 is CASSLSGTEYNEQFF.

This clonotype is classed as medium-sized (0.01 to 0.1%) by frequency. The chain has TRBV5-6 and TRBJ1-1. The CDR3 is 13 amino acids. In germline, CDR1 is SGHDT, CDR2 YYEEEE. The CDR3 reads CASSTYKNTEAFF. Complete variable domain (other parts from reference TRBV5-6 and TRBJ1-1): DAGVTQSPTHLIKTRGQQVTLRCSPKSGHDTVSWYQQALGQGPQFIFQYYEEEERQRGNFPDRFSGHQFPNYSSELNVNALLLGDSALYLCASSTYKNTEAFFGQGTRLTVV.